Presented here are 23 T cell receptor beta chains from one specimen sequenced in a study of Graves' ophthalmopathy and Graves' hyperthyroidism. Amplification of TCR beta CDR3 regions used RNA transcripts. First-round RT-PCR used HTBI primers; second-round multiplex PCR followed. TCRdb analysed the multiplex PCR reads with MiXCR anew, one entry per CDR3 protein. The table shows about 740,000 distinct CDR3 sequences, with approximately 40% occurring only once. The material sequenced was peripheral blood. The receptors shown here come from an adult man with Graves' ophthalmopathy.

This chain joins TRBV14 and TRBJ1-6, with TRBD1 as a possible D gene (5 bases). Looked up from germline, CDR1 is SGHDN and CDR2 is FVKESK. Trimming left V 0 bases short and J 6 bases short, with 12 bases between. CDR3 length: 16 amino acids. This CDR3 is CASSQDRGVSNSPLHF. The CDR3, as DNA: TGTGCCAGCAGCCAAGATCGGGGGGTTAGTAATTCACCCCTCCACTTT.

This clonotype was detected ten times or more. The J gene is TRBJ1-5, the V gene TRBV10-3; 10 bases fit TRBD1. CDR3 length: 16 residues. Germline trimming cut 4 bases from V and 0 bases from J; bases unmatched to any gene: 3. From germline, CDR1 is ENHRY and CDR2 SYGVKD. The CDR3 region has the DNA TGTGCCATCAGTGGGGACAGGGGTTATAGCAATCAGCCCCAGCATTTT. It encodes CAISGDRGYSNQPQHF.

This clonotype was counted ten times or more. The CDR3 spells CASSQAYWATNEKLFF. CDR3 nucleotides: TGTGCCAGCAGCCAAGCGTACTGGGCAACTAATGAAAAACTGTTTTTT. The chain carries TRBV14 and TRBJ1-4; D gene ambiguous. The germline CDR1 and CDR2 sequences are SGHDN and FVKESK. The CDR3 is 16 residues long. Trimming removed 1 base at V and 0 bases at J, with 9 bases between.

This clonotype was recorded many times. The rearrangement joins TRBV7-3 to TRBJ2-7, with TRBD1 identical over 7 bases. V lost 4 bases and J lost 6; bases outside the gene matches: 6. The germline V gene encodes CDR1 SGHTA and CDR2 FQGTGA. The CDR3 runs 13 residues. The CDR3 sequence is CASSSGTVSEQYF. The CDR3, as DNA: TGTGCCAGCAGCTCGGGGACAGTATCCGAGCAGTACTTC.

V and J are TRBV27 and TRBJ1-5; no reliable D call. The CDR3 extends over 14 amino acids. V dropped 7 bases and J dropped 2 bases, with 12 bases sitting between them. Germline assignment: CDR1 MNHEY and CDR2 SMNVEV (reference sequence). The CDR3 loop is CASTERGGNQPQHF. The CDR3 nucleotides read TGTGCCAGCACCGAACGTGGCGGCAATCAGCCCCAGCATTTT.

The chain combines TRBV2 with TRBJ2-6; the D gene is possibly TRBD2 (5 bases). The CDR3 runs 16 residues. CDR1 and CDR2 from the germline V gene are SNHLY and FYNNEI. V was cut by 4 bases and J by 1 base, with 11 bases left in between. In DNA form, the CDR3 reads TGTGCCAGCAGTGGGACGGGGAGATCTGGGGCCAACGTCCTGACTTTC. Translated: CASSGTGRSGANVLTF.

This clonotype was picked up many times. The chain joins TRBV2 to TRBJ1-5; 7 bases line up with TRBD1. With V trimmed by 5 bases and J by 1 base, 5 bases remained unmatched. Germline lookup yields CDR1 SNHLY and CDR2 FYNNEI. CDR3 size: 15 residues. The CDR3 spells CASSPTGSSNQPQHF. The CDR3 coding sequence is TGTGCCAGCAGTCCGACAGGGTCCAGCAATCAGCCCCAGCATTTT.

A single count supports this clonotype. The chain employs TRBV20-1 and TRBJ2-5; perhaps TRBD2 as D (6 bases). Trimming took off 6 bases at V and 1 base at J, with 15 bases between the two ends. In germline, CDR1 is DFQATT, CDR2 SNEGSKA (reference sequence). This CDR3 spans 14 amino acids. This CDR3 reads CSAALSGGQETQYF. In nucleotides, the CDR3 is TGCAGTGCAGCCCTTTCCGGGGGCCAAGAGACCCAGTACTTC.

This clonotype was picked up many times. The genes are TRBV29-1 and TRBJ2-7, with 7 positions matching TRBD1. J was trimmed by 9 bases and V by 3 bases; bases with no gene match: 11. This CDR3 comprises 13 residues. Per germline, CDR1 SQVTM and CDR2 ANQGSEA. The CDR3 sequence: CSVDDRALMRQYF. CDR3 bases: TGCAGCGTTGATGACAGGGCACTAATGAGGCAGTACTTC.

The chain uses TRBV15 and TRBJ1-1; weak D call: TRBD1 (6 bases). CDR1 LNHNV and CDR2 YYDKDF come from the germline V gene (reference sequence). The length of the CDR3 is 16 residues. With 3 bases removed from V and 4 bases from J, the gap between germline ends came to 18 bases. This chain's CDR3 is CATSSLGTHSGTEAFF. CDR3 nucleotides: TGTGCCACCAGCAGCCTCGGGACACACAGTGGCACTGAAGCTTTCTTT.

CDR3 nucleotides: TGCAGCGTTGAGGGAAGGGATAGTATCGAGCAGTACTTC. This sequence encodes CSVEGRDSIEQYF. This sequence joins TRBV29-1 and TRBJ2-7; no firm D call. The CDR3 extends over 13 amino acids. V was cut by 3 bases and J by 6 bases, with 15 bases left in between. Germline loops: CDR1 SQVTM, CDR2 ANQGSEA.

In this sample, this clonotype turned up a few times. The chain employs TRBV10-3 and TRBJ2-3; D uncertain. Germline V gene sequence: CDR1 ENHRY, CDR2 SYGVKD. This CDR3 is 12 amino acids long. Between the trimmed V and J ends, which lost 6 bases and 0 bases, there was a span of 4 bases. CDR3 protein: CAISQSTDTQYF. The CDR3 coding sequence is TGTGCCATCAGCCAAAGCACAGATACGCAGTATTTT.

This clonotype turned up a few times. The chain is built from TRBV29-1 and TRBJ1-1; the match to TRBD1 covers 7 bases. CDR3 size: 13 residues. With V trimmed by 8 bases and J by 4 bases, 10 bases remained unmatched. Germline values: CDR1 SQVTM, CDR2 ANQGSEA. In nucleotides, the CDR3 is TGCAGCTTATCGACAGGGATGGGCACTGAAGCTTTCTTT. Translating it yields CSLSTGMGTEAFF. Supplemented by reference TRBV29-1 and TRBJ1-1, the full variable domain reads SAVISQKPSRDICQRGTSLTIQCQVDSQVTMMFWYRQQPGQSLTLIATANQGSEATYESGFVIDKFPISRPNLTFSTLTVSNMSPEDSSIYLCSLSTGMGTEAFFGQGTRLTVV.

This clonotype has at least ten counts. This chain joins TRBV10-3 and TRBJ1-2; 7 nucleotides match TRBD1. The CDR3 is made up of 14 amino acids. Germline CDR1 ENHRY, CDR2 SYGVKD. J gave up 4 bases and V 5 bases, and 7 bases lay outside the gene matches. The CDR3 protein is CAISPGTVPYGYTF. In DNA form, the CDR3 reads TGTGCCATCAGTCCCGGGACAGTACCCTATGGCTACACCTTC.

The chain recombines TRBV11-2 with TRBJ2-7; 11 bases align to TRBD2. The CDR3 is made up of 15 amino acids. The germline V gene encodes CDR1 SGHAT and CDR2 FQNNGV. Trimming removed 5 bases from V and 6 bases from J; junction bases left unmatched: 9. The CDR3 sequence: CASSPPSGRYVEQYF. The CDR3 nucleotides read TGTGCCAGCAGCCCTCCTAGCGGGAGGTATGTCGAGCAGTACTTC.

Written as DNA, the CDR3 is TGTGCCACCAGTGATGCCGAGACCCAGTACTTC. The encoded protein is CATSDAETQYF. The chain recombines TRBV24-1 with TRBJ2-5; no clear D. This CDR3 comprises 11 residues. The germline V and J ends were trimmed by 3 bases and 5 bases, with 3 bases remaining between them. Germline assignment: CDR1 KGHDR and CDR2 SFDVKD.

This clonotype was counted ten times or more. The CDR3 nucleotides are TGCGCCAGCAGCACAGGGACTAGCGGGAGCAGGTACTTC. Translating gives CASSTGTSGSRYF. The gene calls are TRBV5-1 and TRBJ2-5; 14 bases line up with TRBD2. From germline, CDR1 is SGHRS and CDR2 YFSETQ. V lost 4 bases and J lost 13; bases outside the gene matches: 6. The CDR3 runs to 13 residues.

This clonotype has a handful of counts. The rearrangement joins TRBV7-9 to TRBJ2-7; D remains ambiguous. Germline lookup yields CDR1 SEHNR and CDR2 FQNEAQ (reference sequence). Trimming removed 5 bases at V and 6 bases at J, with 14 bases between. This CDR3 is 13 amino acids long. The CDR3 DNA reads TGTGCCAGCAGCCAAGCCACAACCTCCGAGCAGTACTTC. It is translated as CASSQATTSEQYF.

The genes are TRBV19 and TRBJ1-5, with 8 bases that match TRBD1. Germline CDR1 LNHDA, CDR2 SQIVND (reference sequence). V shed 3 bases, J shed 6 bases, and the junction held 10 bases outside the gene matches. The CDR3 loop spans 16 amino acids. This CDR3 reads CASSIHRGVARQPQHF. CDR3 nucleotides: TGTGCCAGTAGTATTCACAGGGGGGTGGCGCGTCAGCCCCAGCATTTT. Looking up the rest from reference TRBV19 and TRBJ1-5 gives the full variable domain: DGGITQSPKYLFRKEGQNVTLSCEQNLNHDAMYWYRQDPGQGLRLIYYSQIVNDFQKGDIAEGYSVSREKKESFPLTVTSAQKNPTAFYLCASSIHRGVARQPQHFGDGTRLSIL.

This sequence joins TRBV7-6 and TRBJ1-3; the D gene is possibly TRBD1 (5 bases). Germline CDR1 SGHVS, CDR2 FNYEAQ. The CDR3 has 16 residues. The V gene lost 2 bases and the J gene lost 0 bases, with 11 bases spanning the gap. CDR3 sequence: CASSLRTQSSGNTIYF. The CDR3 DNA follows: TGTGCCAGCAGCTTAAGGACACAGAGCTCTGGAAACACCATATATTTT. Complete variable domain (other parts from reference TRBV7-6 and TRBJ1-3): GAGVSQSPRYKVTKRGQDVALRCDPISGHVSLYWYRQALGQGPEFLTYFNYEAQQDKSGLPNDRFSAERPEGSISTLTIQRTEQRDSAMYRCASSLRTQSSGNTIYFGEGSWLTVV.

This clonotype was recorded many times. The rearrangement links TRBV19 to TRBJ2-2; D unclear. Trimming left V 3 bases short and J 0 bases short, with 2 bases between. The germline CDR1 and CDR2 sequences are LNHDA and SQIVND (reference sequence). The CDR3 is 13 residues long. The CDR3 bases are TGTGCCAGTAGTATGACGAACACCGGGGAGCTGTTTTTT. Translating gives CASSMTNTGELFF.

This clonotype was counted a few times. The chain employs TRBV6-6 and TRBJ1-6; tentative D call: TRBD1 (5 bases). CDR3 length equals 15 residues. CDR1 and CDR2 from the germline V gene are MNHNY and SVGAGI (reference sequence). V was shortened by 3 bases and J by 4 bases, with 10 bases between the two germline ends. CDR3 bases: TGTGCCAGCAGTTATTCGACAGAGTATAATTCACCCCTCCACTTT. Encoded protein: CASSYSTEYNSPLHF.

This clonotype was detected ten times or more. This rearrangement joins TRBV7-6 to TRBJ2-7; 7 bases align to TRBD1. Trimming at V came to 5 bases and at J to 4 bases, leaving 8 bases not matched to a gene. There are 14 residues in the CDR3. CDR1 and CDR2 from the germline V gene are SGHVS and FNYEAQ. The CDR3: CASSPLGTEYEQYF. In nucleotides, the CDR3 is TGTGCCAGCAGCCCCCTCGGGACAGAATACGAGCAGTACTTC.